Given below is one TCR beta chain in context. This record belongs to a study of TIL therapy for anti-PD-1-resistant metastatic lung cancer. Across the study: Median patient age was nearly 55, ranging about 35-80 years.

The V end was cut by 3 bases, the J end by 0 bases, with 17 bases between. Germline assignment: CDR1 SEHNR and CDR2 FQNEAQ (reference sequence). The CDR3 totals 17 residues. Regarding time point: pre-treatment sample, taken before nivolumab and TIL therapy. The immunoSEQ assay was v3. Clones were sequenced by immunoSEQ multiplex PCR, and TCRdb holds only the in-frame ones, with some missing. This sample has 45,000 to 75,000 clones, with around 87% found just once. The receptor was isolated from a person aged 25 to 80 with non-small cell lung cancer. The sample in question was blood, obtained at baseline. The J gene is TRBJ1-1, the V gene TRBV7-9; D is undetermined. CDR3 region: CASSFLRSSSMNTEAFF. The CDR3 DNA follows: TGTGCCAGCAGCTTTCTGCGCAGCAGTTCAATGAACACTGAAGCTTTCTTT.